Each of the 22 T cell receptor beta chains below was sequenced from the same sample in a study of read filtering for tumor transcriptome and immune sequencing. Molecular barcoded adaptors covering alpha/delta and beta/gamma chains were used on about 0.4 ug RNA. TCRdb reprocessed the reads with MiXCR, giving one entry per CDR3 protein. Of some 15,000 distinct CDR3 sequences listed, 20% are singletons. The specimen was a population of CD138-negative cells sorted from bone marrow. These receptors were collected from a donor at least 40 years old with multiple myeloma.

This clonotype has just a few counts. This rearrangement joins TRBV6-2 or TRBV6-3 to TRBJ1-5; D is perhaps TRBD1 (6 bases). There are 14 residues in the CDR3. V dropped 6 bases and J dropped 7 bases, with 16 bases sitting between them. Germline V gene lookup returns CDR1 MNHEY and CDR2 SVGEGT. The CDR3 loop is CASSTTGSRQPQHF. The CDR3 nucleotides read TGTGCCAGCAGCACAACAGGGTCTCGGCAGCCCCAGCATTTT.

This clonotype was seen at least ten times. The chain joins TRBV7-9 to TRBJ2-6; TRBD2 is a possible D gene (6 bases). In germline, CDR1 is SEHNR, CDR2 FQNEAQ (reference sequence). The CDR3 runs 17 residues. Trimming left V 6 bases short and J 0 bases short, with 15 bases between. The CDR3 region has the DNA TGTGCCAGCAGGCCGGCGGGGTCCAACTCTGGGGCCAACGTCCTGACTTTC. This encodes CASRPAGSNSGANVLTF.

As to this clonotype: The CDR3 carries no conserved terminal phenylalanine or tryptophan, so it likely arises from a read error. V gene TRBV9 combines with J gene TRBJ2-7; D is uncertain. Trimming pared 4 bases from V and 5 bases from J, leaving 10 bases between. Germline CDR1 SGDLS, CDR2 YYNGEE. This CDR3 has 12 residues. The DNA for the CDR3 is TGTGCCAGCAGCCCCACGAAGGACGAGCAGTACTCC. It specifies CASSPTKDEQYS.

Concerning this clonotype: The junction shows a germline mismatch at one end, possibly a read error. The chain employs TRBV5-1 and TRBJ1-1; D is perhaps TRBD1 (5 bases). The CDR3 is 14 amino acids. Germline CDR1 is SGHRS and CDR2 is YFSETQ. CDR3 nucleotides: TGCGCCAGCGGCTTGGCGGGTGGGGGCACTGAAGCTTTCTTT. Translated: CASGLAGGGTEAFF. Variable domain in full (rest from reference TRBV5-1 and TRBJ1-1): KAGVTQTPRYLIKTRGQQVTLSCSPISGHRSVSWYQQTPGQGLQFLFEYFSETQRNKGNFPGRFSGRQFSNSRSEMNVSTLELGDSALYLCASGLAGGGTEAFFGQGTRLTVV.

This chain joins TRBV5-8 and TRBJ2-3; D unclear. Deletions cut 1 base from V and 0 bases from J, with 18 bases between. Germline assignment: CDR1 SGHTS and CDR2 YDEGEE. CDR3 length: 18 amino acids. The DNA of the CDR3 is TGTGCCAGCAGCTTGTTGCCATCCCTACGCCTCAGCACAGATACGCAGTATTTT. Translated, it gives CASSLLPSLRLSTDTQYF.

About this clonotype: This CDR3 is missing its conserved last phenylalanine or tryptophan, likely due to a read error. This chain joins TRBV28 and TRBJ2-2; D is unclear. V lost 2 bases and J lost 6, with 10 bases in between. The CDR3 loop spans 14 amino acids. From germline, CDR1 is MDHEN and CDR2 SYDVKM. Written as DNA, the CDR3 is TGTGCCAGCAGTTTAATGCCGGCCTCCGGGGAGCTGTTTGTT. Its translation: CASSLMPASGELFV.

This clonotype was counted ten times or more. The V and J genes are TRBV7-2 and TRBJ2-1; no clear D gene. The germline V and J ends were trimmed by 2 bases and 9 bases, with 29 bases remaining between them. From germline, CDR1 is SGHTA and CDR2 FQGNSA. This CDR3 has 19 amino acids. The CDR3 sequence: CASSLRESASSFRFSEQFF. The CDR3 DNA reads as TGTGCCAGCAGCTTAAGGGAAAGTGCCAGCAGCTTTAGATTTAGTGAGCAGTTCTTC.

This clonotype has just a few counts. This chain connects TRBV24-1 to TRBJ2-1; 14 nucleotides line up with TRBD2. The V and J ends lost 3 bases and 6 bases, in that order; junction bases with no gene match: 6. The CDR3 consists of 17 residues. Per germline, CDR1 KGHDR and CDR2 SFDVKD. CDR3: CATSDLSGLAGVNEQFF. The CDR3 bases are TGTGCCACCAGTGATCTCTCGGGACTAGCGGGAGTCAATGAGCAGTTCTTC.

This clonotype is hyperexpanded. This chain links TRBV5-1 with TRBJ2-4, with 7 bases matching TRBD1. J was trimmed by 9 bases and V by 4 bases; bases with no gene match: 7. The CDR3 has 13 residues. CDR1 is SGHRS, CDR2 YFSETQ, per germline. The CDR3 sequence: CASSLGQRGIQYF. Written as DNA, the CDR3 is TGCGCCAGCAGCCTGGGACAGAGGGGCATTCAGTACTTC.

This clonotype was seen ten or more times. J is TRBJ2-3 and V is TRBV27, with unresolved D. V lost 5 bases to trimming and J lost 0 bases, with 3 bases between them. The germline CDR1 and CDR2 sequences are MNHEY and SMNVEV (reference sequence). This CDR3 comprises 12 residues. The CDR3 reads CASSPSTDTQYF. The CDR3 DNA sequence: TGTGCCAGCAGTCCTAGCACAGATACGCAGTATTTT.

Concerning this clonotype: The junction does not match germline at one end; this may be a read error. The chain recombines TRBV2 with TRBJ2-7; possible D gene TRBD1, 6 bases. The CDR3 is made up of 12 amino acids. Germline CDR1 reads SNHLY; CDR2 reads FYNNEI. This CDR3 reads CASCARGYERYF. As DNA, the CDR3 is TGTGCCAGCTGCGCCAGGGGCTACGAGCGGTACTTC.

This clonotype was recorded many times. V and J are TRBV7-9 and TRBJ2-5; D possibly corresponds to TRBD2 (5 bases). Trimming removed 4 bases from V and 3 bases from J, with 12 bases in between. This CDR3 has 14 amino acids. Germline loops: CDR1 SEHNR, CDR2 FQNEAQ (reference sequence). CDR3 sequence (DNA): TGTGCCAGCAGCTCCACCCGGCGGGAAGAGACCCAGTACTTC. Its translation: CASSSTRREETQYF.

This clonotype came up a few times. This rearrangement joins TRBV19 to TRBJ2-1, with TRBD1 identical over 8 bases. The length of the CDR3 is 13 residues. Unmatched junction bases numbered 5, after V lost 6 bases and J lost 7 bases. The germline V gene has CDR1 LNHDA and CDR2 SQIVND (reference sequence). The CDR3 sequence: CASRNRGLNEQFF. CDR3 bases: TGTGCCAGTAGAAACAGGGGGTTGAATGAGCAGTTCTTC.

A word on this clonotype: A much larger clonotype is one base distant, so this may be a read error. V gene TRBV7-8 combines with J gene TRBJ2-3, with 10 positions matching TRBD1. The junction had 8 bases not matched to a gene; V was cut back by 5 bases and J by 6 bases. Germline assignment: CDR1 SGHVS and CDR2 FQNEAQ. This CDR3 contains 15 residues. As DNA, the CDR3 is TGTGCCAGCAGCAAAGACAGGGGGCGCCACGATACGCAGTATTTT. Its translation: CASSKDRGRHDTQYF.

Turning to this clonotype: A much larger clone sits a single nucleotide away, making a read error possible. This rearrangement joins TRBV27 to TRBJ2-2, with D possibly being TRBD1 (7 bases). Looked up from germline, CDR1 is MNHEY and CDR2 is SMNVEV (reference sequence). CDR3 length: 14 residues. The CDR3 DNA reads TGTGCCAGCAGGAGAGGGACAGACACCGGGGGGCTGTTTTTT. It yields the protein CASRRGTDTGGLFF.

This clonotype was seen many times. The CDR3 region has the DNA TGCGCCAGCAGCTTGGCCGGGCCGAACACTGAAGCTTTCTTT. Translating gives CASSLAGPNTEAFF. The rearrangement links TRBV5-1 to TRBJ1-1; D unresolved. There are 14 residues in the CDR3. V lost 0 bases and J 1 base, leaving 7 bases between the germline ends. Germline values: CDR1 SGHRS, CDR2 YFSETQ.

This clonotype was seen repeatedly, ten times or more. This sequence joins TRBV7-6 and TRBJ2-1; 8 positions match TRBD2. This CDR3 spans 13 amino acids. CDR1 is SGHVS, CDR2 FNYEAQ, per germline. With V trimmed by 2 bases and J by 9 bases, 3 bases remained unmatched. The CDR3 DNA is TGTGCCAGCAGCTTAAAAGCGGGAGTTGAGCAGTTCTTC. It encodes CASSLKAGVEQFF.

In this sample, this clonotype turned up a few times. CDR3 sequence: CSVGQGFGNQPQHF. CDR3 bases: TGCAGCGTTGGACAGGGCTTCGGCAATCAGCCCCAGCATTTT. This chain links TRBV29-1 with TRBJ1-5, with 7 bases that match TRBD1. J was trimmed by 2 bases and V by 4 bases; bases with no gene match: 5. Per the germline V gene, CDR1 is SQVTM and CDR2 is ANQGSEA. The CDR3 has 14 residues.

The chain uses TRBV20-1 and TRBJ1-5; a weak D match, TRBD1 (5 bases). The V and J ends lost 6 bases and 2 bases respectively, with 17 bases between them. The CDR3 runs 15 residues. Per germline, CDR1 DFQATT and CDR2 SNEGSKA (reference sequence). The CDR3: CSAKDPLQGNQPQHF. As DNA, the CDR3 is TGCAGTGCCAAAGACCCCCTACAGGGCAATCAGCCCCAGCATTTT.

This clonotype showed up many times. CDR3 sequence (DNA): TGTGCCAGCACCCGGAGAGCGGGAGGTCGCACCCCCTTTGATGAGCAGTTCTTC. This sequence encodes CASTRRAGGRTPFDEQFF. This chain links TRBV6-2 or TRBV6-3 with TRBJ2-1; TRBD2 agrees at 9 bases. This CDR3 has 18 residues. Germline CDR1 MNHEY, CDR2 SVGEGT. The junction had 21 bases not matched to a gene; V was cut back by 7 bases and J by 8 bases.

This clonotype was picked up many times. This chain uses TRBV7-9 with TRBJ1-1, with D perhaps TRBD1 (6 bases). This CDR3 is 16 amino acids long. CDR1 SEHNR and CDR2 FQNEAQ come from the germline V gene (reference sequence). Trimming took off 5 bases at V and 4 bases at J, with 20 bases between the two ends. CDR3 protein: CASSVPRDTLSTEAFF. As DNA, the CDR3 is TGTGCCAGCAGCGTTCCCCGGGACACCCTCAGCACTGAAGCTTTCTTT.

On this clonotype itself: The junction departs from the called germline gene at one end, perhaps through a read error. The chain uses TRBV7-6 and TRBJ2-1; D is uncertain. The germline V gene encodes CDR1 SGHVS and CDR2 FNYEAQ. The CDR3 is 15 residues long. DNA for the CDR3: TGTGCCAGCAGCTCATCAGTGGTCATAGGCAATGGGCAGTTCTTC. Translated: CASSSSVVIGNGQFF.